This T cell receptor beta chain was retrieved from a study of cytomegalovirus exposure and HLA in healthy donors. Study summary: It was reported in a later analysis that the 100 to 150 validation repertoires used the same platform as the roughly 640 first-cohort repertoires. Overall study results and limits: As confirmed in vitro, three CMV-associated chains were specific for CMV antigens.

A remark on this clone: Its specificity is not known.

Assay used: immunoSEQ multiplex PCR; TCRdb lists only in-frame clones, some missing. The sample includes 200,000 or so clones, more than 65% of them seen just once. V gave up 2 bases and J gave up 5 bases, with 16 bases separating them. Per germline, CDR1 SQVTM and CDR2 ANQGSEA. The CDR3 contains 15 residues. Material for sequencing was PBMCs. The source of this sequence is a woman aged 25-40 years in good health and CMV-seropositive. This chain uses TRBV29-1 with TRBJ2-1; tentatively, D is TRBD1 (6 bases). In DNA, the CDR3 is TGCAGCGTTGAATGGGTCGGGACACCCGACAATGAGCAGTTCTTC. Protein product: CSVEWVGTPDNEQFF.